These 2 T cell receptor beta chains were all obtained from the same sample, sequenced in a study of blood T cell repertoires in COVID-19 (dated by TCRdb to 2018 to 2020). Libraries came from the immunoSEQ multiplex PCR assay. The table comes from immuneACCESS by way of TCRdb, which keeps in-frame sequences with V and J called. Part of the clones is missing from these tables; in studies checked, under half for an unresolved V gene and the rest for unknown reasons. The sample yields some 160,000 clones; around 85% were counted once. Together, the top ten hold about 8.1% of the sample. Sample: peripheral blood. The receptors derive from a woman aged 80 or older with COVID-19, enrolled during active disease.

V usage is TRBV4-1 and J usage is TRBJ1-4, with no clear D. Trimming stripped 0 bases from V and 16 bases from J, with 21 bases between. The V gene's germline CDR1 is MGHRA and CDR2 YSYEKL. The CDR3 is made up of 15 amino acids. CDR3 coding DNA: TGCGCCAGCAGCCAAGAAGAGAAAGATCCGACTCCCCCGTTTTTT. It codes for CASSQEEKDPTPPFF.

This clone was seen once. DNA of the CDR3: TGTGCCAGCAGTTACGGAAGCGGGACCGCTAACTATGGCTACACCTTC. Protein product: CASSYGSGTANYGYTF. The chain combines TRBV6-5 with TRBJ1-2, with a possible D match to TRBD1 (5 bases). Trimming pared 2 bases from V and 0 bases from J, leaving 13 bases between. This CDR3 has 16 residues. Germline loops: CDR1 MNHEY, CDR2 SVGAGI.